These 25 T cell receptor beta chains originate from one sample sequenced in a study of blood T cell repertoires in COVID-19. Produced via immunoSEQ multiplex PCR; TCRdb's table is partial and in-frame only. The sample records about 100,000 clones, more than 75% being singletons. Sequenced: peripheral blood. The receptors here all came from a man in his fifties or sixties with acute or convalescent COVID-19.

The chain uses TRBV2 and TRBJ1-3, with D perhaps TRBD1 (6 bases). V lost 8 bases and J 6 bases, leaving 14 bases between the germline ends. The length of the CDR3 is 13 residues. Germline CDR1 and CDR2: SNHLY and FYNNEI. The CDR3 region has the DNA TGTGCCAGCGGTGGACAGTTGGAAAACACCATATATTTT. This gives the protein CASGGQLENTIYF.

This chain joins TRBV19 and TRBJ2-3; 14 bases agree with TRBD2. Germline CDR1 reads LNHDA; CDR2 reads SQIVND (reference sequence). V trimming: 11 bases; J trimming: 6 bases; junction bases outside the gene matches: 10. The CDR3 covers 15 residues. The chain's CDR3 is CASSGLAGVEDTQYF. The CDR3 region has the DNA TGTGCCTCCTCGGGACTAGCGGGAGTAGAGGATACGCAGTATTTT.

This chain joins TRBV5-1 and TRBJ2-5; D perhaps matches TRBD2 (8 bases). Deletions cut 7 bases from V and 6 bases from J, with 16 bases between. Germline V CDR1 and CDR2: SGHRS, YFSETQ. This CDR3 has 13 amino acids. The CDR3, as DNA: TGCGCCAGCGAAGGGGGCGGGGGGCAGACCCAGTACTTC. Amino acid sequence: CASEGGGGQTQYF.

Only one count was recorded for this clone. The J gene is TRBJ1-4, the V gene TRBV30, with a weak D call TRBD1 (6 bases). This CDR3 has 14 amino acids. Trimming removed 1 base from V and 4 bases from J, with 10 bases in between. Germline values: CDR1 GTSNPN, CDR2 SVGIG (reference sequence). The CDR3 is CAWSAGGLNEKLFF. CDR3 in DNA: TGTGCCTGGAGTGCGGGGGGGCTTAATGAAAAACTGTTTTTT.

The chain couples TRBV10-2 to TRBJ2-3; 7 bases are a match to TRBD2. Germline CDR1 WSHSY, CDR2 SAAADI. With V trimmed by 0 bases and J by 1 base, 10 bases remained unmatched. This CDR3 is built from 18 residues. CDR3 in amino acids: CASSESIVGGPRTDTQYF. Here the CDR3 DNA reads TGCGCCAGCAGTGAGTCGATTGTGGGAGGGCCGCGCACAGATACGCAGTATTTT.

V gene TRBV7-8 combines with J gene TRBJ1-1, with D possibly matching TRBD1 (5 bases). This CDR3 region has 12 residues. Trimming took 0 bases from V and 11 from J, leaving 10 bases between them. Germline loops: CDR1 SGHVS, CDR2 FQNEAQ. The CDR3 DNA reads TGTGCCAGCAGCTTAGCGGAGGAGGGGGCTTTCTTT. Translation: CASSLAEEGAFF.

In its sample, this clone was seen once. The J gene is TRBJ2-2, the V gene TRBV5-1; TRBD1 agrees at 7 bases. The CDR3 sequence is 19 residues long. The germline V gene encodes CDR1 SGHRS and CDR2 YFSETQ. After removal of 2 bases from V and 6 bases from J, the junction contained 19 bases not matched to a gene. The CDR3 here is CASSFLGAKDRWDAGELFF. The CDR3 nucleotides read TGCGCCAGCAGCTTTCTGGGAGCCAAGGACAGGTGGGACGCCGGGGAGCTGTTTTTT. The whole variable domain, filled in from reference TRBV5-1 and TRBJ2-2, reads KAGVTQTPRYLIKTRGQQVTLSCSPISGHRSVSWYQQTPGQGLQFLFEYFSETQRNKGNFPGRFSGRQFSNSRSEMNVSTLELGDSALYLCASSFLGAKDRWDAGELFFGEGSRLTVL.

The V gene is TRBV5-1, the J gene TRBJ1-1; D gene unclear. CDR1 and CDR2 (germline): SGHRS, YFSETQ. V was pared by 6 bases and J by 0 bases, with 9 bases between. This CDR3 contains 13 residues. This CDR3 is CASTTELNTEAFF. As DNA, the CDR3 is TGCGCCAGCACCACAGAGCTGAACACTGAAGCTTTCTTT.

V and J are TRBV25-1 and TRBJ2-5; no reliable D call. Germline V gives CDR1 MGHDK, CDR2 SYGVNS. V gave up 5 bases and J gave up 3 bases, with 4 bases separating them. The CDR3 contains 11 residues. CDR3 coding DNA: TGTGCCAGCAGTAGAGAAGAGACCCAGTACTTC. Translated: CASSREETQYF.

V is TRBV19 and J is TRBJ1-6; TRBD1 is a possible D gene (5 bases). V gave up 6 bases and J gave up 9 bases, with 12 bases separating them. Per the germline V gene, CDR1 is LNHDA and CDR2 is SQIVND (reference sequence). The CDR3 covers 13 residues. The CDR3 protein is CASRQGTGSPLHF. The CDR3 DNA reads TGTGCCAGTAGACAAGGGACTGGTTCACCCCTCCACTTT.

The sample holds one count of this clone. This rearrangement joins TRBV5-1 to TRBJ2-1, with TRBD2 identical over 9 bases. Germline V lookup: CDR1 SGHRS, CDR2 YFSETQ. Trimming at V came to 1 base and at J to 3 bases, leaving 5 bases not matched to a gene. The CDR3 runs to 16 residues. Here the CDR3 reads CASSLRASGIYNEQFF. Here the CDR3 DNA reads TGCGCCAGCAGCTTGAGGGCTAGCGGGATCTACAATGAGCAGTTCTTC.

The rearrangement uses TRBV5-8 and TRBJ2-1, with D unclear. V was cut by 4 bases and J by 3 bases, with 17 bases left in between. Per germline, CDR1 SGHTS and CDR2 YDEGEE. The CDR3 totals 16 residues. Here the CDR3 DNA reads TGTGCCAGCAGCCCATCCCCTATGACTCTCTACAATGAGCAGTTCTTC. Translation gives CASSPSPMTLYNEQFF.

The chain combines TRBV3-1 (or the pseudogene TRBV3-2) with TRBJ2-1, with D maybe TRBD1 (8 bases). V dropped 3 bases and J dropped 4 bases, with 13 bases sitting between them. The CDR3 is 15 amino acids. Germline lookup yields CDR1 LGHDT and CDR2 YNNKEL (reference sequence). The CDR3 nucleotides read TGTGCCAGCAGCCAGTCACAGGGGGGGTACAATGAGCAGTTCTTC. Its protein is CASSQSQGGYNEQFF.

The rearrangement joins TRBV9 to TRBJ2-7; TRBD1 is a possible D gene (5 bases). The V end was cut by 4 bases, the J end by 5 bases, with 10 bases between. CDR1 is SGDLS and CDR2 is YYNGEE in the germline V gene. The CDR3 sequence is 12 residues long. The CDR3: CASSSQGDEQYV. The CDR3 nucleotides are TGTGCCAGCAGCAGCCAAGGGGACGAGCAGTACGTC.

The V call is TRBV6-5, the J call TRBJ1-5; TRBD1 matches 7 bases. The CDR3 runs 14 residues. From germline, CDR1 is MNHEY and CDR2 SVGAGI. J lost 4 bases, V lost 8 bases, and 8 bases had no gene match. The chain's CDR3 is CASATGTANQPQHF. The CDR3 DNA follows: TGTGCCAGCGCGACAGGGACAGCAAATCAGCCCCAGCATTTT.

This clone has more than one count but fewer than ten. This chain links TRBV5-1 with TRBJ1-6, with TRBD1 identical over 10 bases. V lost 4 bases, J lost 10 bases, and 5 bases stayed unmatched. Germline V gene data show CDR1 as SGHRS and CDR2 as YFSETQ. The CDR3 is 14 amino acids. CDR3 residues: CASSPGTGASPLHF. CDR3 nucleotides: TGCGCCAGCAGCCCCGGGACAGGGGCCTCACCCCTCCACTTT.

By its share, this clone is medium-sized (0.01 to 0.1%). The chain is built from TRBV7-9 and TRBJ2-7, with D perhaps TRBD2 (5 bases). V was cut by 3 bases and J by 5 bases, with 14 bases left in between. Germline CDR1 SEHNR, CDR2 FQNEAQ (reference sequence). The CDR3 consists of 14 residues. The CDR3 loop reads CASSLTGSSDEQYF. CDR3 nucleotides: TGTGCCAGCAGCTTGACGGGGTCGTCAGACGAGCAGTACTTC.

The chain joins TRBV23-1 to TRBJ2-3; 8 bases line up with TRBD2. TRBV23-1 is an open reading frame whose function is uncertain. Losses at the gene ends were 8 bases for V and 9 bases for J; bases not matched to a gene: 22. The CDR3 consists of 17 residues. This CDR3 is CASRGAGGGDSLSTQYF. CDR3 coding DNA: TGCGCCAGCCGCGGGGCGGGGGGAGGCGACTCCCTTAGCACGCAGTATTTT.

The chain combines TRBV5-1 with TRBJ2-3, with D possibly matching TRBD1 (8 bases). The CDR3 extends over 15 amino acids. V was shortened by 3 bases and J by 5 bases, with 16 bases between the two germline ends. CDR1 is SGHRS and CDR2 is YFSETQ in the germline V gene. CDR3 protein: CASSYRQGREDTQYF. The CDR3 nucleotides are TGCGCCAGCAGCTATCGACAGGGGAGGGAAGATACGCAGTATTTT.

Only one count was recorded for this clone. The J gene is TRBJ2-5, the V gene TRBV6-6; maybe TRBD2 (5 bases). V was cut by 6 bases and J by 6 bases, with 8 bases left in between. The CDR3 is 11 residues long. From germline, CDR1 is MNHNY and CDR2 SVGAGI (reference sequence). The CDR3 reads CASRTGKTQYF. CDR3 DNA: TGTGCCAGCAGGACCGGGAAGACCCAGTACTTC.

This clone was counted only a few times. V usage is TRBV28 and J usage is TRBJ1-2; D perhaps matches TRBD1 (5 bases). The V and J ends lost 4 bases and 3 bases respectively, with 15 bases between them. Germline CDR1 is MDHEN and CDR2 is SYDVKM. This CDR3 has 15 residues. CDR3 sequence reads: CASSSPQGIDYGYTF. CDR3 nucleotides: TGTGCCAGCAGTTCACCGCAGGGAATTGACTATGGCTACACCTTC.

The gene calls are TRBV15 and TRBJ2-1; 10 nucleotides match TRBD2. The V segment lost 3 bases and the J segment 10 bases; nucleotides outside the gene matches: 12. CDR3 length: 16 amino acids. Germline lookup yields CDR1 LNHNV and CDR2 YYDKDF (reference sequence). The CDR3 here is CATSSPSVLAGEEQFF. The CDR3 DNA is TGTGCCACCAGCAGTCCCAGCGTCCTAGCGGGAGAGGAGCAGTTCTTC.

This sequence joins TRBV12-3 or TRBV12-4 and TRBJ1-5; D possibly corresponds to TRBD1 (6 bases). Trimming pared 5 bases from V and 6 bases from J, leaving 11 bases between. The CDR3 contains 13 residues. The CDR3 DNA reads TGTGCCAGCAGTGCCGGACAGTCTCAGCCCCAGCATTTT. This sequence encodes CASSAGQSQPQHF.

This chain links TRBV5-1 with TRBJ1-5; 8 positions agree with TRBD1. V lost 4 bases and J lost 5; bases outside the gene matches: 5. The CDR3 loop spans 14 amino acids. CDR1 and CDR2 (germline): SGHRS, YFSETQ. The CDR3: CASSRSTGDQPQHF. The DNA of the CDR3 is TGCGCCAGCAGCAGGTCGACAGGGGATCAGCCCCAGCATTTT.

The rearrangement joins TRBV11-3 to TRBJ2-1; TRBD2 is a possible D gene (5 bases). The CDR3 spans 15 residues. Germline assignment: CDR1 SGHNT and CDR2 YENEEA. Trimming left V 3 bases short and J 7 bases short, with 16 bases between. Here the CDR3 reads CASSLRATMGNEQFF. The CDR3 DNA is TGTGCCAGCAGCTTGCGGGCTACAATGGGGAATGAGCAGTTCTTC.